This T cell receptor beta chain was sequenced for a study of early T cells in non-severe SARS-CoV-2 infection. Study in general: Sequencing of unsorted whole blood was done on bulk RNA, leaving chains unpaired.

In the library, individual cDNA molecules carried attached unique molecular identifiers. In TCRdb, the 5' RACE reads were re-called with MiXCR into one record per CDR3 protein. The sample lists 40,000 to 60,000 distinct CDR3 sequences; about 10% were seen once. Findings and caveats of the study: VDJdb matching favored anti-spike CD8 responses, missing private and CD4 specificities.

The germline gives CDR1 SGHTA, CDR2 FQGTGA. This CDR3 spans 13 amino acids. The ends were cut back, 3 bases at V and 1 base at J, with 6 bases in the middle. This clonotype was seen a handful of times. The antigen remains undetermined. The receptor was derived from an adult who was a healthcare worker with PCR-confirmed SARS-CoV-2 infection or an uninfected control (not recorded which). The J gene is TRBJ1-1, the V gene TRBV7-3; no definite D call. The sequenced material came from whole blood. DNA of the CDR3: TGTGCCAGCAGCTTCTCAGGGAACACTGAAGCTTTCTTT. Translation: CASSFSGNTEAFF.